This T cell receptor (beta chain) was retrieved from a study of identical twins. This clonotype has only a few counts. Via MiXCR, TCRdb re-called the 5' RACE reads, giving one row per CDR3 protein. This table has 430,000 or so distinct CDR3 sequences, 24% appearing once. V shed 9 bases and J shed 12 bases, with 21 bases lying between them. CDR3 size: 13 residues. Germline V lookup: CDR1 SNHLY, CDR2 FYNNEI. In addition, the sample was reused for a study of T cells expressing NK-cell markers.

This chain connects TRBV2 to TRBJ2-1, with a weak D call TRBD2 (5 bases). The TCR sequence derives from a woman aged 18-30 years in good health. The sequenced sample consisted of CD4+ T cells sorted from blood. This chain's CDR3 is CARGKNEGSRQFF. The CDR3 nucleotides read TGTGCCAGGGGGAAGAACGAGGGATCACGGCAGTTCTTC.